This T cell receptor beta chain was identified during a study of shared clonotypes between healthy human individuals. Some clones are missing from TCRdb's copy, which holds only in-frame ones; the method was immunoSEQ multiplex PCR. The sample shows about 1 million clones, around 75% of them seen only once. On this clone itself: No antigen is known for it.

Study observations and caveats: For sorted subsets, rarefaction showed incomplete sequencing despite large depth.

The V and J ends lost 0 bases and 2 bases respectively, with 11 bases between them. Germline lookup yields CDR1 GTSNPN and CDR2 SVGIG (reference sequence). The CDR3 contains 15 residues. The sequenced sample consisted of memory CD4+ T cells sorted from blood. Subset described: CD45RA-negative fraction. The V and J genes are TRBV30 and TRBJ1-3; D may be TRBD1 (6 bases). This clonotype was sampled from a man between 18 and 29 years old in good health. The CDR3 sequence: CAWSVSDRAGNTIYF. DNA for the CDR3: TGTGCCTGGAGTGTGTCGGACAGAGCTGGAAACACCATATATTTT.